This T cell receptor (beta chain) comes out of a study of T cell repertoires in cytomegalovirus infection. In the study overall: Public TCR beta signature analysis indicated the presence of both CMV infection and matching HLA type.

V dropped 2 bases and J dropped 4 bases, with 11 bases sitting between them. The CDR3 runs 14 residues. CDR1 is ENHRY and CDR2 is SYGVKD in the germline V gene. This clonotype was detected only a few times. Antigen specificity is unknown. MiXCR, applied by TCRdb to the reads, yields one record per CDR3 protein. Here the sample spans about 740,000 distinct CDR3 sequences, about a third being singletons. The study's findings and limits: Individuals carrying CMV plus the relevant HLA were identified by cumulative frequency of public TCR beta families. Dominant in the ex vivo response were TCR beta clonotypes restricted by HLA-C and specific for CMV.

This sequence originates from a human donor in good health (CMV status not recorded). Some clones in this sample may be carry-over from other donors' samples. The genes are TRBV10-3 and TRBJ1-2; the D is unclear. Source material: PBMCs. The CDR3 protein is CAISEPSTPYGYTF. The CDR3 DNA reads as TGTGCCATCAGTGAGCCGTCCACCCCCTATGGCTACACCTTC.